The 22 T cell receptor beta chains below were found in one sample sequenced in a study of blood T cell repertoires in COVID-19. Generated by immunoSEQ multiplex PCR, the TCRdb table keeps only in-frame clones and is missing some. The sample holds a few hundred thousand clones; around 92% are singletons and the top ten take about 1.7%. The sequencing sample was made of PBMCs or T cells enriched from blood (not recorded which). The receptors were sampled from a woman aged 25-40 years who had recovered from COVID-19.

The rearrangement uses TRBV24-1 and TRBJ1-1; no clear D gene. This CDR3 has 13 residues. CDR1 KGHDR and CDR2 SFDVKD come from the germline V gene. Deletions cut 3 bases from V and 3 bases from J, with 7 bases between. CDR3 sequence: CATSDRRYTEAFF. Written as DNA, the CDR3 is TGTGCCACCAGTGATCGGAGGTACACTGAAGCTTTCTTT.

This clone occurred a few times. The chain uses TRBV10-3 and TRBJ1-1; D gene uncertain. The CDR3 contains 13 residues. The germline V gene encodes CDR1 ENHRY and CDR2 SYGVKD. Trimming took off 0 bases at V and 3 bases at J, with 5 bases between the two ends. CDR3 sequence: CAISESAYTEAFF. The CDR3 region has the DNA TGTGCCATCAGTGAGTCAGCTTACACTGAAGCTTTCTTT.

This clone has only one observation. The CDR3 spells CATKLAVYTDTQYF. Here the CDR3 DNA reads TGTGCCACAAAACTAGCGGTTTACACAGATACGCAGTATTTT. The chain combines TRBV7-9 with TRBJ2-3; TRBD2 aligns across 8 bases. CDR1 is SEHNR, CDR2 FQNEAQ, per germline (reference sequence). CDR3 length: 14 amino acids. The V and J ends lost 10 bases and 2 bases, in that order; junction bases with no gene match: 8.

The rearrangement uses TRBV6-5 and TRBJ1-1; TRBD1 matches 8 bases. CDR1 and CDR2 (germline): MNHEY, SVGAGI. V lost 6 bases, J lost 7 bases, and 10 bases stayed unmatched. The length of the CDR3 is 14 residues. CDR3 loop: CASRTRDRTHEAFF. The CDR3 bases are TGTGCCAGCAGAACCCGGGACAGGACCCATGAAGCTTTCTTT.

The V and J genes are TRBV10-3 and TRBJ1-5, with a weak D call TRBD1 (6 bases). Germline V gene lookup returns CDR1 ENHRY and CDR2 SYGVKD. Deletions cut 0 bases from V and 6 bases from J, with 12 bases between. The CDR3 extends over 15 amino acids. The CDR3 nucleotides are TGTGCCATCAGTGAGTCTCGGGACACAGGTCAGCCCCAGCATTTT. Encoded protein: CAISESRDTGQPQHF.

This clone has a count of ten or more. V is TRBV24-1 and J is TRBJ2-2; 12 bases line up with TRBD1. The germline V gene encodes CDR1 KGHDR and CDR2 SFDVKD. Germline trimming cut 4 bases from V and 4 bases from J; bases unmatched to any gene: 12. There are 19 residues in the CDR3. The CDR3 nucleotides read TGTGCCACCAGTGAACAGGGACAGGGGGCGAAGTTTTTCACCGGGGAGCTGTTTTTT. It codes for CATSEQGQGAKFFTGELFF.

The chain couples TRBV7-8 to TRBJ2-7, with 10 bases identical to TRBD2. This CDR3 has 18 residues. The germline CDR1 and CDR2 sequences are SGHVS and FQNEAQ. V shed 5 bases and J 2 bases; nucleotides not matched to a gene: 15. The CDR3 is CASSRQPRRLAGAYEQYF. The DNA of the CDR3 is TGTGCCAGCAGCCGACAACCTCGAAGACTAGCGGGTGCCTACGAGCAGTACTTC. Variable domain in full (rest from reference TRBV7-8 and TRBJ2-7): GAGVSQSPRYKVAKRGQDVALRCDPISGHVSLFWYQQALGQGPEFLTYFQNEAQLDKSGLPSDRFFAERPEGSVSTLKIQRTQQEDSAVYLCASSRQPRRLAGAYEQYFGPGTRLTVT.

The chain links TRBV19 to TRBJ1-1, with D uncertain. Trimming cost V 3 bases and J 4 bases, with 6 bases left between them. From germline, CDR1 is LNHDA and CDR2 SQIVND (reference sequence). This CDR3 is 12 amino acids long. The CDR3, as DNA: TGTGCCAGTAGTATCGAGCCCACTGAAGCTTTCTTT. This sequence encodes CASSIEPTEAFF.

The V and J genes are TRBV11-2 and TRBJ2-2; the match to TRBD1 covers 7 bases. In germline, CDR1 is SGHAT, CDR2 FQNNGV. The CDR3 spans 14 residues. With V trimmed by 5 bases and J by 3 bases, 3 bases remained unmatched. The DNA of the CDR3 is TGTGCCAGCAGCCGAACAGGGGACACCGGGGAGCTGTTTTTT. Protein: CASSRTGDTGELFF. The whole variable domain, remainder taken from reference TRBV11-2 and TRBJ2-2, is EAGVAQSPRYKIIEKRQSVAFWCNPISGHATLYWYQQILGQGPKLLIQFQNNGVVDDSQLPKDRFSAERLKGVDSTLKIQPAKLEDSAVYLCASSRTGDTGELFFGEGSRLTVL.

The gene calls are TRBV25-1 and TRBJ1-3; D is unresolved. Looked up from germline, CDR1 is MGHDK and CDR2 is SYGVNS. V was clipped by 5 bases and J by 2 bases, with 4 bases between them. The CDR3 is 12 amino acids. The CDR3: CASSSAGNTIYF. CDR3 in DNA: TGTGCCAGCAGTTCAGCTGGAAACACCATATATTTT.

The chain joins TRBV28 to TRBJ2-2, with D tentatively TRBD2 (6 bases). Trimming removed 7 bases at V and 7 bases at J, with 10 bases between. The CDR3 sequence is 12 residues long. Germline V gene sequence: CDR1 MDHEN, CDR2 SYDVKM. CDR3 coding DNA: TGTGCCAGCACTGTCGGGGGCGGGGAGCTGTTTTTT. It codes for CASTVGGGELFF.

V and J are TRBV6-5 and TRBJ2-7; 10 nucleotides align to TRBD2. Germline V gene lookup returns CDR1 MNHEY and CDR2 SVGAGI. The ends lost 10 bases at V and 4 bases at J; junction bases unmatched: 7. This CDR3 comprises 13 residues. The DNA of the CDR3 is TGTGCCATCCGGGGTAGCGGGGGGTACGAGCAGTACTTC. It codes for CAIRGSGGYEQYF.

V usage is TRBV7-3 and J usage is TRBJ2-2; 9 nucleotides line up with TRBD1. Trimming took 6 bases from V and 4 from J; bases not matched to a gene: 6. From germline, CDR1 is SGHTA and CDR2 FQGTGA. This CDR3 is built from 15 residues. CDR3 sequence (DNA): TGTGCCAGCAGGAAAACAGGGGGCGGCACCGGGGAGCTGTTTTTT. This translates into CASRKTGGGTGELFF.

The chain carries TRBV5-1 and TRBJ1-2, with 9 nucleotides matching TRBD1. This CDR3 region has 14 residues. V gave up 3 bases and J gave up 2 bases; unmatched junction bases: 2. Per germline, CDR1 SGHRS and CDR2 YFSETQ. The CDR3 nucleotides are TGCGCCAGCAGCTGGGACAGGGAAAACTATGGCTACACCTTC. It yields the protein CASSWDRENYGYTF.

The CDR3 sequence is CASSNGGGFYEQYF. CDR3 sequence (DNA): TGTGCCAGCAGTAACGGAGGCGGATTCTACGAGCAGTACTTC. V and J are TRBV6-5 and TRBJ2-7; a weak D match, TRBD2 (5 bases). The CDR3 is 14 amino acids. CDR1 is MNHEY, CDR2 SVGAGI, per germline. Trimming left V 5 bases short and J 3 bases short, with 14 bases between.

The chain couples TRBV4-1 to TRBJ2-1; 7 bases match TRBD2. Trimming removed 0 bases from V and 8 bases from J; junction bases left unmatched: 7. Germline CDR1 reads MGHRA; CDR2 reads YSYEKL. There are 15 residues in the CDR3. The CDR3 DNA follows: TGCGCCAGCAGCCAAGAGGCGCGGGGGTTGGATGAGCAGTTCTTC. Its translation: CASSQEARGLDEQFF.

The table lists this clone with a count of one. The genes are TRBV19 and TRBJ1-5; the D is unclear. Trimming left V 6 bases short and J 0 bases short, with 12 bases between. The germline V gene has CDR1 LNHDA and CDR2 SQIVND (reference sequence). This CDR3 has 15 amino acids. The DNA of the CDR3 is TGTGCCAGTAGAGACACTCCTCATAGCAATCAGCCCCAGCATTTT. Translation gives CASRDTPHSNQPQHF. Using reference TRBV19 and TRBJ1-5 for the parts outside the CDR3, the full variable domain is DGGITQSPKYLFRKEGQNVTLSCEQNLNHDAMYWYRQDPGQGLRLIYYSQIVNDFQKGDIAEGYSVSREKKESFPLTVTSAQKNPTAFYLCASRDTPHSNQPQHFGDGTRLSIL.

The chain employs TRBV30 and TRBJ2-2; possibly TRBD1 for D (6 bases). The CDR3 loop spans 15 amino acids. The germline V and J ends were trimmed by 3 bases and 5 bases, with 16 bases remaining between them. Germline CDR1 and CDR2: GTSNPN and SVGIG (reference sequence). CDR3 amino acids: CAWSRDTIETGELFF. The CDR3 DNA sequence: TGTGCCTGGAGCAGGGACACAATCGAGACCGGGGAGCTGTTTTTT. Variable domain in full (rest from reference TRBV30 and TRBJ2-2): SQTIHQWPATLVQPVGSPLSLECTVEGTSNPNLYWYRQAAGRGLQLLFYSVGIGQISSEVPQNLSASRPQDRQFILSSKKLLLSDSGFYLCAWSRDTIETGELFFGEGSRLTVL.

This clone was seen at least ten times. V usage is TRBV6-6 and J usage is TRBJ1-5; D is possibly TRBD1 (5 bases). Trimming took off 2 bases at V and 6 bases at J, with 11 bases between the two ends. There are 14 residues in the CDR3. Germline CDR1 MNHNY, CDR2 SVGAGI (reference sequence). The CDR3 protein is CASSYGQGSQPQHF. CDR3 nucleotides: TGTGCCAGCAGTTACGGGCAGGGCTCTCAGCCCCAGCATTTT.

The genes are TRBV5-1 and TRBJ1-1; no clear D. The germline gives CDR1 SGHRS, CDR2 YFSETQ. The CDR3 totals 15 residues. Deletions cut 2 bases from V and 0 bases from J, with 11 bases between. As DNA, the CDR3 is TGCGCCAGCAGCTTTTTTCCAGCGATGAACACTGAAGCTTTCTTT. It is translated as CASSFFPAMNTEAFF.

V gene TRBV6-5 combines with J gene TRBJ2-7, with a possible D match to TRBD2 (6 bases). CDR3 length equals 14 residues. Trimming shortened V by 0 bases and J by 3 bases, and 9 bases separated the two germline ends. The germline V gene encodes CDR1 MNHEY and CDR2 SVGAGI. The DNA for the CDR3 is TGTGCCAGCAGTTACTCGGGACTCGACTACGAGCAGTACTTC. This encodes CASSYSGLDYEQYF.

The genes are TRBV11-2 and TRBJ2-7; D uncertain. Looked up from germline, CDR1 is SGHAT and CDR2 is FQNNGV. This CDR3 has 14 residues. The germline V and J ends were trimmed by 3 bases and 2 bases, with 11 bases remaining between them. DNA for the CDR3: TGTGCCAGCAGCTTGGCACCAACCGCCTACGAGCAGTACTTC. This gives the protein CASSLAPTAYEQYF.